Given below is one T cell receptor beta chain in context. The target antigen is unknown. Germline CDR1 is SGDLS and CDR2 is YYNGEE. CDR3 size: 16 residues. Between the trimmed V and J ends, which lost 0 bases and 0 bases, there was a span of 10 bases. It was with 60 Vbeta and 13 Jbeta primers that the PCR ran. Produced via immunoSEQ multiplex PCR; TCRdb's table is partial and in-frame only. The data show 57,000 or so clones, around 80% seen once. The data were obtained in a study of cytomegalovirus exposure and HLA in healthy donors. Findings and limits, study-wide: Segments of the TCR beta V type were, in most cases, productive about 87% or about 30% of the time in an earlier analysis. There were some public TCRs occurring in many donors, but most TCR sequences were rare. Later analysis suggested links between common viral pathogens and several top significant clusters.

The clonotype was recovered from a man aged 45-60 years in good health and CMV-seropositive. The gene calls are TRBV9 and TRBJ2-1, with D perhaps matching TRBD1 (5 bases). Sequenced sample: PBMCs. The CDR3 here is CASSVEGLSSYNEQFF. CDR3 nucleotide sequence: TGTGCCAGCAGCGTAGAGGGGTTGAGCTCCTACAATGAGCAGTTCTTC.